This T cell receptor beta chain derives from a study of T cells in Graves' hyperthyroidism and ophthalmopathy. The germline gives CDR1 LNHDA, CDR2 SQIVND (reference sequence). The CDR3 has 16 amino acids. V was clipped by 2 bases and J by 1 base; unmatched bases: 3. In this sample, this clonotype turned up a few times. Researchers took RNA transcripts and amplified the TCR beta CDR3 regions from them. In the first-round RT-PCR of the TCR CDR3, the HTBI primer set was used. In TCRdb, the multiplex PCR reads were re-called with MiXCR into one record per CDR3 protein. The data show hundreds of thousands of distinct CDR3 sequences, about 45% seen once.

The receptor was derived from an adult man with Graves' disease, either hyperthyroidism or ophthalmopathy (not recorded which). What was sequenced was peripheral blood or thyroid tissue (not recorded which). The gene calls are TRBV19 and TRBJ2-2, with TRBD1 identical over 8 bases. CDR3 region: CASSIYDRGNTGELFF. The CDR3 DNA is TGTGCCAGTAGTATATATGACAGGGGGAACACCGGGGAGCTGTTTTTT.